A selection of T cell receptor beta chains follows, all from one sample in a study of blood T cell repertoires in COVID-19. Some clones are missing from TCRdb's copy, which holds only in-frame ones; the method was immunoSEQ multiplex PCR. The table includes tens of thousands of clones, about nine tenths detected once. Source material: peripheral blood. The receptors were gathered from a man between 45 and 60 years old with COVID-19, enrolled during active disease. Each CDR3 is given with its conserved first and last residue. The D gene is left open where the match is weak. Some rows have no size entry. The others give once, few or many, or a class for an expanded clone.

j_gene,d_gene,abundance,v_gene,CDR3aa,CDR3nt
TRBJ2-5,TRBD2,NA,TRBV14,CASSAWTSGETQYF,TGTGCCAGCAGCGCTTGGACTAGCGGAGAGACCCAGTACTTC
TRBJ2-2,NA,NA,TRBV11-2,CASSVVATGELFF,TGTGCCAGCAGCGTAGTTGCGACCGGGGAGCTGTTTTTT
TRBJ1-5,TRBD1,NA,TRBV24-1,CATSATGQGRNQPQHF,TGTGCCACCAGTGCCACTGGACAGGGGCGGAATCAGCCCCAGCATTTT
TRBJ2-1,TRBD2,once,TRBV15,CATSPPPRTSGRREQFF,TGTGCCACCAGTCCTCCCCCTCGGACTAGCGGGAGGCGTGAGCAGTTCTTC
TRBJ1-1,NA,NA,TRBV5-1,CASSPSGGNTEAFF,TGCGCCAGCAGCCCCTCTGGGGGCAACACTGAAGCTTTCTTT
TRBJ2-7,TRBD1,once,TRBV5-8,CASTFRDRASEQYF,TGTGCCAGCACCTTCCGGGACAGGGCTTCCGAGCAGTACTTC
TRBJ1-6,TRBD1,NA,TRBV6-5,CATRQGNNSPLHF,TGTGCCACAAGACAGGGCAATAATTCACCCCTCCACTTT
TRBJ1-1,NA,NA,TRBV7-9,CASSSYRDDEAFF,TGTGCCAGCAGCTCATACAGGGACGATGAAGCTTTCTTT
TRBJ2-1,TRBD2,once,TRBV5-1,CASSLGTSGNEQFF,TGCGCCAGCAGCTTGGGGACTAGCGGTAATGAGCAGTTCTTC
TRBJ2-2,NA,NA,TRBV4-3,CASSQFQGTNTGELFF,TGCGCCAGCAGCCAATTCCAGGGGACGAACACCGGGGAGCTGTTTTTT
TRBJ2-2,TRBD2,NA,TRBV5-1,CASRRAGVDTGELFF,TGCGCCAGCAGAAGGGCGGGAGTAGACACCGGGGAGCTGTTTTTT
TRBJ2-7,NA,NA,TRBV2,CASRIRENEQYF,TGTGCCAGCAGGATTAGGGAGAACGAGCAGTACTTC
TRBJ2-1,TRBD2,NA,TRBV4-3,CASSQDGLADNYNEQFF,TGCGCCAGCAGCCAAGATGGACTAGCGGACAACTACAATGAGCAGTTCTTC
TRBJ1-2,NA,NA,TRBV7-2,CASSGQTNYGYTF,TGTGCCAGCAGCGGGCAGACTAACTATGGCTACACCTTC
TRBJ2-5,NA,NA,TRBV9,CASSIDSETQYF,TGTGCCAGCAGCATCGACTCGGAGACCCAGTACTTC
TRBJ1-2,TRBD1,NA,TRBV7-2,CASSLAVTGPNYGYTF,TGTGCCAGCAGCTTAGCGGTGACAGGGCCTAACTATGGCTACACCTTC
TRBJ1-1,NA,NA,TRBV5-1,CASSLVPSVEAFF,TGCGCCAGCAGCTTGGTCCCATCAGTTGAAGCTTTCTTT
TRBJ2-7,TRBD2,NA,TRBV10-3,CAISDRHPGGEQYF,TGTGCCATCAGTGATAGGCATCCCGGGGGGGAGCAGTACTTC
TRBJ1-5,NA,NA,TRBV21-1,CASSTRTGSRLKQPQHF,TGTGCCAGCAGCACTCGCACAGGGTCACGTTTGAAACAGCCCCAGCATTTT
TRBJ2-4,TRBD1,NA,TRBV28,CASRSGQQNIQYF,TGTGCCAGCAGATCGGGACAGCAAAACATTCAGTACTTC
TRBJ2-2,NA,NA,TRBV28,CASRTGFTGELFF,TGTGCCAGCAGGACAGGTTTCACCGGGGAGCTGTTTTTT
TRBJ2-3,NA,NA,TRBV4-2,CASSQEERTSTDTQYF,TGTGCCAGCAGCCAAGAGGAGCGGACTAGCACAGATACGCAGTATTTT
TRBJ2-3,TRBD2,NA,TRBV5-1,CASSPGLAGVASTDTQYF,TGCGCCAGCAGCCCCGGGCTAGCGGGAGTGGCTAGCACAGATACGCAGTATTTT
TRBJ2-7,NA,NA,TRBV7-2,CASSLEQFYEQYF,TGTGCCAGCAGCTTAGAACAGTTCTACGAGCAGTACTTC
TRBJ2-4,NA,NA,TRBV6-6,CASSPARVLAKNIQYF,TGTGCCAGCAGTCCCGCGCGGGTCCTAGCCAAAAACATTCAGTACTTC
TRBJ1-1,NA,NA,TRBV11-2,CASSLDRDTEAFF,TGTGCCAGCAGCTTAGACAGGGATACTGAAGCTTTCTTT
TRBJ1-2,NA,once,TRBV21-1,CASSSPCGTF,TGTGCCAGCAGCTCCCCGTGCGGTACCTTC
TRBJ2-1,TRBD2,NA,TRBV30,CACLGKRGHNEQFF,TGTGCCTGCCTGGGTAAGCGGGGGCACAATGAGCAGTTCTTC
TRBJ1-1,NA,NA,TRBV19,CASSAQSRRDTEAFF,TGTGCCAGTAGTGCCCAGTCCCGGAGGGACACTGAAGCTTTCTTT
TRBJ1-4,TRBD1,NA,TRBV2,CASRPDQGGEKLFF,TGTGCCAGCAGACCGGACCAGGGGGGCGAAAAACTGTTTTTT
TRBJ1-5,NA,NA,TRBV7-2,CASSLTNQPQHF,TGTGCCAGCAGCTTGACTAATCAGCCCCAGCATTTT
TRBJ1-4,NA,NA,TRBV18,CASSRGEDEKLFF,TGTGCCAGCTCCCGGGGGGAAGATGAAAAACTGTTTTTT
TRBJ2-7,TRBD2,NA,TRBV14,CASSQVYWDYGGEQYF,TGTGCCAGCAGCCAAGTTTATTGGGACTACGGTGGCGAGCAGTACTTC
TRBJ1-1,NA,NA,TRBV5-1,CASSLAPGLRNTEAFF,TGCGCCAGCAGCTTGGCCCCCGGACTACGGAACACTGAAGCTTTCTTT
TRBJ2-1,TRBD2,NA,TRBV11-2,CASSSMGLAVNEQFF,TGTGCCAGCAGCTCCATGGGACTAGCGGTAAATGAGCAGTTCTTC
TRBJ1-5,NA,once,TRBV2,CASSNQATGSKNQPQHF,TGTGCCAGCAGTAACCAAGCTACAGGGAGCAAAAATCAGCCCCAGCATTTT
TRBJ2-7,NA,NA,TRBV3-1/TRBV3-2,CASSQDDGDGYEQYF,TGTGCCAGCAGCCAAGATGACGGAGACGGGTACGAGCAGTACTTC
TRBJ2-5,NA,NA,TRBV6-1,CASSEGTDQETQYF,TGTGCCAGCAGTGAAGGGACAGACCAAGAGACCCAGTACTTC
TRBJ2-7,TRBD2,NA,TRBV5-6,CASSLSPSGNEQYF,TGTGCCAGCAGCTTGAGCCCTAGCGGGAACGAGCAGTACTTC
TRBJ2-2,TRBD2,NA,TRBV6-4,CASRGLAGTGELFF,TGTGCCAGCAGGGGACTAGCGGGCACCGGGGAGCTGTTTTTT
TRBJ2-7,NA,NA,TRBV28,CASSRFQGLPQYF,TGTGCCAGCAGTCGCTTCCAGGGTCTCCCTCAGTACTTC
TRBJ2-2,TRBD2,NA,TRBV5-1,CASSWGASGRENTGELFF,TGCGCCAGCAGCTGGGGCGCTAGCGGGAGGGAAAACACCGGGGAGCTGTTTTTT
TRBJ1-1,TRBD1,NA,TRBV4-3,CASSRDRAATEAFF,TGCGCCAGCAGCCGGGACAGGGCGGCCACTGAAGCTTTCTTT
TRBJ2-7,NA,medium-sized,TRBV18,CASSPSSHEQYF,TGTGCCAGCTCACCATCAAGCCACGAGCAGTACTTC
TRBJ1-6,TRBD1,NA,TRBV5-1,CASRRDRPPSPLHF,TGCGCCAGCAGGCGGGACAGGCCCCCCTCACCCCTCCACTTT
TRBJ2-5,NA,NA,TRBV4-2,CASSQEAGRQETQYF,TGTGCCAGCAGCCAAGAGGCGGGGAGACAAGAGACCCAGTACTTC
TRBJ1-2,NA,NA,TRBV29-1,CSALRGAGGGYGYTF,TGCAGCGCTCTTAGGGGTGCCGGGGGAGGCTATGGCTACACCTTC
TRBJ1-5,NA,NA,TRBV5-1,CASSLRRPGGRKDQPQHF,TGCGCCAGCAGCTTGAGGAGGCCCGGTGGGAGGAAAGATCAGCCCCAGCATTTT
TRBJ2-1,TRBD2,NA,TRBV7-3,CASSLNSGRFGGDEQFF,TGTGCCAGCAGCTTAAATAGCGGGAGATTCGGGGGCGATGAGCAGTTCTTC
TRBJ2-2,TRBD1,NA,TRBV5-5,CASSLNWDRGQGTGELFF,TGTGCCAGCAGCTTAAATTGGGACAGGGGGCAGGGCACCGGGGAGCTGTTTTTT
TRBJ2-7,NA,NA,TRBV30,CAWAPMGEATYEQYF,TGTGCCTGGGCTCCAATGGGGGAGGCAACCTACGAGCAGTACTTC
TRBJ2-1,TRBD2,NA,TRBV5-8,CASRRGTSGTSEQFF,TGTGCCAGCAGGAGAGGGACTAGCGGGACAAGTGAGCAGTTCTTC
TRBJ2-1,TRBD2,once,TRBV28,CASILAGGREQFF,TGTGCCAGCATCCTAGCGGGAGGGCGTGAGCAGTTCTTC